This passage covers 27 T cell receptor beta chains from one sample sequenced in a study of T cells in Graves' hyperthyroidism and ophthalmopathy. Researchers took RNA transcripts and amplified the TCR beta CDR3 regions from them. A set of HTBI primers served as the primers for a first-round RT-PCR of the TCR CDR3. In TCRdb, the multiplex PCR reads were re-called with MiXCR into one record per CDR3 protein. This sample has over 250,000 distinct CDR3 sequences, with 25% to 30% found just once. The sequenced sample was blood. These receptors were collected from a man aged 35 to 55 with Graves' hyperthyroidism that later progressed to Graves' ophthalmopathy.

This clonotype was counted ten times or more. J is TRBJ1-1 and V is TRBV7-3; possible D gene TRBD1, 6 bases. The V gene's germline CDR1 is SGHTA and CDR2 FQGTGA. The CDR3 length is 13 residues. V was trimmed by 5 bases and J by 7 bases, leaving 14 bases between them. This CDR3 reads CASSKGVQGEAFF. For the CDR3, the DNA is TGTGCCAGCAGCAAGGGGGTCCAGGGTGAAGCTTTCTTT.

This clonotype was detected ten times or more. The chain is built from TRBV5-1 and TRBJ2-7; perhaps D is TRBD1 or TRBD2 (8 bases each). The CDR3 sequence is 14 residues long. Germline V gene lookup returns CDR1 SGHRS and CDR2 YFSETQ. V lost 2 bases to trimming and J lost 6 bases, with 15 bases between them. CDR3 nucleotide sequence: TGCGCCAGCAGCTTCAGTAGCGGGACAGGCGAGCAGTACTTC. Its translation is CASSFSSGTGEQYF. Full variable domain (rest looked up from reference TRBV5-1 and TRBJ2-7): KAGVTQTPRYLIKTRGQQVTLSCSPISGHRSVSWYQQTPGQGLQFLFEYFSETQRNKGNFPGRFSGRQFSNSRSEMNVSTLELGDSALYLCASSFSSGTGEQYFGPGTRLTVT.

This sequence joins TRBV27 and TRBJ1-2, with 8 nucleotides matching TRBD1. The trim removed 2 bases at V and 5 bases at J, leaving 7 bases unmatched. The CDR3 is 15 amino acids. Germline-derived CDR1 and CDR2 are MNHEY and SMNVEV (reference sequence). CDR3 protein: CASSLGTRTGYGYTF. The CDR3 nucleotides are TGTGCCAGCAGTTTAGGTACCAGGACAGGGTATGGCTACACCTTC.

CDR3 amino acids: CATSDGIGELFF. For the CDR3, the DNA is TGTGCCACCAGTGATGGGATTGGGGAGCTGTTTTTT. The chain uses TRBV24-1 and TRBJ2-2; D unclear. This CDR3 is 12 amino acids long. Trimming removed 3 bases at V and 8 bases at J, with 6 bases between. In germline, CDR1 is KGHDR, CDR2 SFDVKD.

The chain combines TRBV14 with TRBJ1-1; no clear D. V lost 0 bases to trimming and J lost 4 bases, with 15 bases between them. This CDR3 spans 16 amino acids. The germline CDR1 and CDR2 sequences are SGHDN and FVKESK. The CDR3 coding sequence is TGTGCCAGCAGCCAAGATCGAGGGAGCGTGGGCACTGAAGCTTTCTTT. It codes for CASSQDRGSVGTEAFF. Using reference TRBV14 and TRBJ1-1 for the parts outside the CDR3, the full variable domain is EAGVTQFPSHSVIEKGQTVTLRCDPISGHDNLYWYRRVMGKEIKFLLHFVKESKQDESGMPNNRFLAERTGGTYSTLKVQPAELEDSGVYFCASSQDRGSVGTEAFFGQGTRLTVV.

The chain combines TRBV6-1 with TRBJ1-1; perhaps TRBD1 as D (6 bases). Deletions cut 5 bases from V and 3 bases from J, with 10 bases between. The CDR3 has 13 residues. The germline CDR1 and CDR2 sequences are MNHNS and SASEGT. The CDR3 region is CASSTTGYTEAFF. DNA of the CDR3: TGTGCCAGCAGTACGACAGGTTACACTGAAGCTTTCTTT.

This clonotype was counted many times. V is TRBV6-1 and J is TRBJ1-1, with D perhaps matching TRBD1 (5 bases). The ends were cut back, 7 bases at V and 0 bases at J, with 9 bases in the middle. From germline, CDR1 is MNHNS and CDR2 SASEGT. The CDR3 runs to 13 residues. The CDR3 sequence: CASKGRVNTEAFF. CDR3 coding DNA: TGTGCCAGCAAGGGCAGGGTGAACACTGAAGCTTTCTTT.

This clonotype was seen repeatedly, ten times or more. The chain employs TRBV9 and TRBJ1-5; D unclear. Trimming shortened V by 0 bases and J by 5 bases, and 18 bases separated the two germline ends. Germline lookup yields CDR1 SGDLS and CDR2 YYNGEE. The CDR3 loop spans 17 amino acids. In DNA, the CDR3 is TGTGCCAGCAGCGTAGGGCCAGCGTCAAGCCCACATCAGCCCCAGCATTTT. Protein: CASSVGPASSPHQPQHF.

This clonotype was picked up many times. The gene calls are TRBV18 and TRBJ2-7; TRBD2 matches at 7 bases. The germline CDR1 and CDR2 sequences are KGHSH and LQKENI. V dropped 3 bases and J dropped 6; count of bases not matched to a gene: 8. The CDR3 sequence is 14 residues long. CDR3 in DNA: TGTGCCAGCTCACCTGGACTAGAAGTCGCCGAGCAGTACTTC. This gives the protein CASSPGLEVAEQYF.

This clonotype was detected many times. The chain is built from TRBV7-2 and TRBJ1-1; no reliable D call. Trimming pared 6 bases from V and 4 bases from J, leaving 15 bases between. There are 14 residues in the CDR3. CDR1 SGHTA and CDR2 FQGNSA come from the germline V gene. This chain's CDR3 is CASSVRGAVTEAFF. CDR3 DNA: TGTGCCAGCAGTGTTCGGGGTGCAGTCACTGAAGCTTTCTTT.

In its sample, this clonotype was seen many times. This rearrangement joins TRBV7-9 to TRBJ2-7; no firm D call. Trimming shortened V by 5 bases and J by 0 bases, and 14 bases separated the two germline ends. The CDR3 length is 15 residues. CDR1 is SEHNR and CDR2 is FQNEAQ in the germline V gene (reference sequence). The CDR3 DNA reads as TGTGCCAGCAGCCGGACGACGCAGAGCTCCTACGAGCAGTACTTC. Its translation: CASSRTTQSSYEQYF.

The rearrangement joins TRBV10-1 to TRBJ2-4, with D unresolved. There are 12 residues in the CDR3. Germline lookup yields CDR1 WNHNN and CDR2 SYGVQD (reference sequence). V was clipped by 11 bases and J by 0 bases, with 8 bases between them. The CDR3 DNA follows: TGCGCCGCGGCACTAGCCAAAAACATTCAGTACTTC. Amino acids: CAAALAKNIQYF.

This clonotype occurred many times. The V gene is TRBV28, the J gene TRBJ2-4; a weak D match, TRBD1 (6 bases). The CDR3 totals 15 residues. The germline CDR1 and CDR2 sequences are MDHEN and SYDVKM. Trimming pared 1 base from V and 8 bases from J, leaving 15 bases between. CDR3 amino acids: CASSLYDRPRDIQYF. DNA of the CDR3: TGTGCCAGCAGTTTATACGACAGGCCAAGGGACATTCAGTACTTC.

This clonotype was observed a handful of times. The chain links TRBV19 to TRBJ1-2; 9 positions match TRBD1. The CDR3 runs to 16 residues. Looked up from germline, CDR1 is LNHDA and CDR2 is SQIVND (reference sequence). After removal of 6 bases from V and 8 bases from J, the junction contained 16 bases not matched to a gene. CDR3 in DNA: TGTGCCAGTAGCACCCCGACAGGGGGAGTAGCGTACGGCTACACCTTC. This translates into CASSTPTGGVAYGYTF.

J is TRBJ1-5 and V is TRBV24-1; 9 nucleotides line up with TRBD1. Germline lookup yields CDR1 KGHDR and CDR2 SFDVKD. There are 15 residues in the CDR3. Trimming removed 4 bases from V and 6 bases from J; junction bases left unmatched: 6. CDR3 protein: CATSERTGGSQPQHF. The CDR3 nucleotides are TGTGCCACCAGTGAGAGAACAGGGGGCAGTCAGCCCCAGCATTTT.

This rearrangement joins TRBV6-5 to TRBJ2-5; TRBD2 matches at 11 bases. V was pared by 3 bases and J by 2 bases, with 8 bases of the junction left unmatched. Germline CDR1 and CDR2: MNHEY and SVGAGI. The CDR3 is made up of 17 amino acids. The CDR3 coding sequence is TGTGCCAGCAGTTATTACCCCGGGACTAGCGGACAAGAGACCCAGTACTTC. It specifies CASSYYPGTSGQETQYF.

At least ten counts were recorded for this clonotype. V gene TRBV28 combines with J gene TRBJ1-1; D possibly corresponds to TRBD1 (5 bases). There are 15 residues in the CDR3. V was pared by 3 bases and J by 0 bases, with 11 bases between. Looked up from germline, CDR1 is MDHEN and CDR2 is SYDVKM. DNA of the CDR3: TGTGCCAGCAGTTTCCTCAGGGTCATGAACACTGAAGCTTTCTTT. The encoded protein is CASSFLRVMNTEAFF.

This clonotype has ten or more counts. The rearrangement uses TRBV2 and TRBJ1-3, with D possibly matching TRBD1 (5 bases). The CDR3 loop spans 14 amino acids. Germline values: CDR1 SNHLY, CDR2 FYNNEI. The germline V and J ends were trimmed by 11 bases and 2 bases, with 16 bases remaining between them. CDR3 amino acids: CAVIRVLPGNTIYF. The CDR3 region has the DNA TGTGCCGTAATCAGGGTGTTACCTGGAAACACCATATATTTT.

This clonotype came up many times. This sequence joins TRBV5-1 and TRBJ1-2, with D unclear. The CDR3 consists of 12 residues. In germline, CDR1 is SGHRS, CDR2 YFSETQ. Trimming cost V 0 bases and J 10 bases, with 10 bases left between them. The CDR3 region has the DNA TGCGCCAGCAGCTTGGTTTCTGATGACTACACCTTC. Its protein is CASSLVSDDYTF. Filled out from reference TRBV5-1 and TRBJ1-2, the complete variable domain reads KAGVTQTPRYLIKTRGQQVTLSCSPISGHRSVSWYQQTPGQGLQFLFEYFSETQRNKGNFPGRFSGRQFSNSRSEMNVSTLELGDSALYLCASSLVSDDYTFGSGTRLTVV.

The rearrangement links TRBV6-2 or TRBV6-3 to TRBJ1-2; D unresolved. This CDR3 contains 13 residues. The germline V and J ends were trimmed by 4 bases and 4 bases, with 10 bases remaining between them. Per germline, CDR1 MNHEY and CDR2 SVGEGT. The CDR3 is CASSFPGFYGYTF. The CDR3, as DNA: TGTGCCAGCAGTTTCCCAGGATTCTATGGCTACACCTTC.

This clonotype was seen at least ten times. The chain employs TRBV20-1 and TRBJ1-5, with 7 bases matching TRBD1. Germline V gives CDR1 DFQATT, CDR2 SNEGSKA (reference sequence). CDR3 length: 14 amino acids. Trimming took 1 base from V and 3 from J; bases not matched to a gene: 3. The CDR3 is CSARGTGVNQPQHF. DNA of the CDR3: TGCAGTGCTAGAGGAACAGGGGTCAATCAGCCCCAGCATTTT.

There are many counts of this clonotype. The chain combines TRBV6-1 with TRBJ2-2; tentative D call: TRBD1 (5 bases). Germline V gene lookup returns CDR1 MNHNS and CDR2 SASEGT. CDR3 length: 13 amino acids. V was clipped by 2 bases and J by 7 bases, with 8 bases between them. CDR3 DNA sequence: TGTGCCAGCAGTGAATCAGGGCACGGGGAGCTGTTTTTT. Amino acid sequence: CASSESGHGELFF.

This clonotype appeared many times. The V gene is TRBV27, the J gene TRBJ1-1; possible D gene TRBD1, 5 bases. Trimming removed 1 base from V and 0 bases from J, with 12 bases in between. There are 16 residues in the CDR3. The germline V gene has CDR1 MNHEY and CDR2 SMNVEV (reference sequence). The CDR3 is CASSLYQGLLNTEAFF. DNA for the CDR3: TGTGCCAGCAGTTTATACCAGGGCCTCCTGAACACTGAAGCTTTCTTT.

The rearrangement uses TRBV12-3 or TRBV12-4 and TRBJ1-2; the match to TRBD1 covers 8 bases. V gave up 3 bases and J gave up 7 bases; unmatched junction bases: 1. CDR3 length equals 12 residues. In DNA, the CDR3 is TGTGCCAGCAGTTTGGGACAGGTTGGCTACACCTTC. This sequence encodes CASSLGQVGYTF.

In the case of this clonotype: This may be a read error, as it is one base from a much larger clone. V gene TRBV7-3 combines with J gene TRBJ1-1, with D hard to call. The V end was cut by 0 bases, the J end by 6 bases, with 11 bases between. CDR1 is SGHTA and CDR2 is FQGTGA in the germline V gene. This CDR3 is built from 14 residues. The CDR3: CASSLTRVGSEAFF. The CDR3 nucleotides are TGTGCCAGCAGCTTAACCCGAGTGGGCTCTGAAGCTTTCTTT.

The chain couples TRBV7-2 to TRBJ2-5, with 10 nucleotides matching TRBD1. From germline, CDR1 is SGHTA and CDR2 FQGNSA. V lost 7 bases to trimming and J lost 7 bases; unmatched junction nucleotides: 9. The CDR3 is 14 residues long. CDR3 region: CASTRDRGPLTQYF. The DNA for the CDR3 is TGTGCCAGCACCCGAGACAGGGGGCCCCTGACCCAGTACTTC.

This chain links TRBV6-1 with TRBJ1-1; no definite D call. The CDR3 extends over 13 amino acids. The V and J ends lost 10 bases and 0 bases respectively, with 12 bases between them. The germline CDR1 and CDR2 sequences are MNHNS and SASEGT. CDR3 loop: CATKRPMNTEAFF. CDR3 coding DNA: TGTGCCACAAAGAGACCTATGAACACTGAAGCTTTCTTT.